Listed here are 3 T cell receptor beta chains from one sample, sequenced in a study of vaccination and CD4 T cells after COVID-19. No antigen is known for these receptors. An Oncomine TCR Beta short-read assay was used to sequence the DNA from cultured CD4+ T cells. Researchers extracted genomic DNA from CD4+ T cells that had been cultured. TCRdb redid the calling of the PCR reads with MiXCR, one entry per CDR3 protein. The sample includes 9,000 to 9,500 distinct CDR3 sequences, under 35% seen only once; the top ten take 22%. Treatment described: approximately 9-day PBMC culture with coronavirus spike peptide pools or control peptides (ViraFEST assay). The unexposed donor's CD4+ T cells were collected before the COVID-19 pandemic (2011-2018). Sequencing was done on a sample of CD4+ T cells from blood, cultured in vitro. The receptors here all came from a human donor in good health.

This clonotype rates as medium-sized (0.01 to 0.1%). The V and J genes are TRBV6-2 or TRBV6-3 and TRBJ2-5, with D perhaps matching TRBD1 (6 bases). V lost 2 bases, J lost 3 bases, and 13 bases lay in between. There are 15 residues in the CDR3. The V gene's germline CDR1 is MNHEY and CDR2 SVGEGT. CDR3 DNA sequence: TGTGCCAGCAGTTACAGGTTGGCAGGGGAAGAGACCCAGTACTTC. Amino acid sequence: CASSYRLAGEETQYF.

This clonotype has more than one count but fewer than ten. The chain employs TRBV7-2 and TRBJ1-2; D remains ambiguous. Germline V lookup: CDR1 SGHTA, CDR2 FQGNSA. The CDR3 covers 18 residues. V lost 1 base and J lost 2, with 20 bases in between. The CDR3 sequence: CASSLVPPTVGSNYGYTF. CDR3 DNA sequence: TGTGCCAGCAGCTTAGTCCCCCCGACGGTGGGGTCCAACTATGGCTACACCTTC.

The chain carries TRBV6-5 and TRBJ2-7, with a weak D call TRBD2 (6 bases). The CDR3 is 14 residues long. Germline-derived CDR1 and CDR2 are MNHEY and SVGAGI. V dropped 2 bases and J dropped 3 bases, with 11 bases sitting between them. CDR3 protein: CASSYGRGIYEQYF. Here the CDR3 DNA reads TGTGCCAGCAGTTACGGACGGGGGATCTACGAGCAGTACTTC.